A selection of T cell receptor beta chains follows, all from one sample in a study of shared clonotypes between healthy human individuals. The repertoire was sequenced with immunoSEQ multiplex PCR; TCRdb's copy has only in-frame clones and lacks some. Found here are nearly 2 million clones, over 85% of them singletons; the top ten hold under 1.5%. Input material: naive CD8+ T cells sorted from blood. The receptors were gathered from a man aged 18 to 35 in good health. CDR3s include the opening cysteine and the closing phenylalanine or tryptophan. A D gene is named only where the DNA matches it firmly.

v_call	d_call	cdr3_length	j_call	cdr3_aa	cdr3_nt
TRBV5-6	NA	15	TRBJ1-4	CASSLLHSTNEKLFF	TGTGCCAGCAGCTTATTACACTCAACTAATGAAAAACTGTTTTTT
TRBV14	NA	14	TRBJ2-7	CASSHWDTSYEQYF	TGTGCCAGCAGCCACTGGGACACCTCCTACGAGCAGTACTTC
TRBV11-2	NA	14	TRBJ2-7	CASSLGGEAYEQYF	TGTGCCAGCAGCTTAGGGGGCGAGGCCTACGAGCAGTACTTC
TRBV19	TRBD1	14	TRBJ1-2	CASSIPGGANGYTF	TGTGCCAGTAGTATCCCAGGGGGCGCGAATGGCTACACCTTC
TRBV4-3	NA	15	TRBJ2-1	CASSQDGGLGDEQFF	TGCGCCAGCAGCCAAGACGGAGGCCTAGGGGATGAGCAGTTCTTC
TRBV4-1	NA	16	TRBJ2-3	CASSQVQSPSTDTQYF	TGCGCCAGCAGCCAAGTGCAGTCTCCTAGCACAGATACGCAGTATTTT
TRBV4-3	TRBD1	17	TRBJ2-7	CASSQGTADRGTYEQYF	TGCGCCAGCAGCCAAGGGACAGCGGACAGGGGGACCTACGAGCAGTACTTC
TRBV27	TRBD2	15	TRBJ2-3	CASSPWAGATDTQYF	TGTGCCAGCAGTCCATGGGCGGGAGCGACAGATACGCAGTATTTT
TRBV7-6	NA	15	TRBJ1-5	CASSSDREPNQPQHF	TGTGCCAGCAGCTCTGACAGAGAACCAAATCAGCCCCAGCATTTT
TRBV6-7	NA	11	TRBJ2-7	CASSLLTQQYF	TGTGCCAGCAGTCTCCTGACACAGCAGTACTTC
TRBV30	NA	14	TRBJ1-2	CAWSEGQIGVGYTF	TGTGCCTGGAGTGAAGGGCAGATCGGAGTGGGCTACACCTTC